Listed here are 5 T cell receptor beta chains from one sample, sequenced in a study of T-cell reconstitution after alpha-beta-depleted transplantation in children. During its preparation, the TCRbeta library received unique molecular identifiers. TCRdb itself ran the PCR reads through MiXCR, one entry per CDR3 protein. The sample includes about 610,000 distinct CDR3 sequences, approximately 10% of them seen just once. This sample comprised PBMCs from the stem cell graft donor, obtained from the stem cell graft. The receptors were sampled from a human donor who donated a stem cell graft to a child with acute myeloid leukemia.

This chain links TRBV5-1 with TRBJ2-7; 10 positions match TRBD2. Trimming at V came to 4 bases and at J to 4 bases, leaving 2 bases not matched to a gene. In germline, CDR1 is SGHRS, CDR2 YFSETQ. This CDR3 has 13 amino acids. CDR3 amino acids: CASSGLADYEQYF. The CDR3 DNA is TGCGCCAGCAGCGGACTAGCGGATTACGAGCAGTACTTC.

The chain employs TRBV28 and TRBJ2-5, with D uncertain. Trimming removed 3 bases at V and 2 bases at J, with 7 bases between. Germline CDR1 MDHEN, CDR2 SYDVKM. This CDR3 is built from 13 residues. This chain's CDR3 is CASSFVIQETQYF. The CDR3 DNA reads as TGTGCCAGCAGTTTCGTGATTCAAGAGACCCAGTACTTC.

V gene TRBV29-1 combines with J gene TRBJ2-3; 7 bases map to TRBD2. The CDR3 length is 12 residues. V trimming: 5 bases; J trimming: 9 bases; junction bases outside the gene matches: 8. Germline V gene data show CDR1 as SQVTM and CDR2 as ANQGSEA. CDR3 protein: CSVLEGGKTQYF. CDR3 nucleotide sequence: TGCAGCGTTCTAGAGGGAGGGAAAACGCAGTATTTT.

This clonotype was counted many times. CDR3 sequence: CATSNEFMGTQYF. The DNA for the CDR3 is TGTGCCACCAGTAACGAGTTCATGGGGACCCAGTACTTC. This chain links TRBV24-1 with TRBJ2-5; D uncertain. Trimming took 6 bases from V and 7 from J, leaving 14 bases between them. The CDR3 spans 13 residues. Per germline, CDR1 KGHDR and CDR2 SFDVKD.

This clonotype was detected a few times. The CDR3 bases are TGTGCCAGCAGCTTAACCCCCTTCGGTAGCGGGTCTGCCGAGCAGTACTTC. It translates to CASSLTPFGSGSAEQYF. This chain connects TRBV7-3 to TRBJ2-7; 7 bases align to TRBD2. V was clipped by 0 bases and J by 6 bases; unmatched bases: 14. The CDR3 loop spans 17 amino acids. Per the germline V gene, CDR1 is SGHTA and CDR2 is FQGTGA.